These 29 T cell receptor beta chains were sequenced from one sample in a study of cytomegalovirus exposure and HLA in healthy donors. PCR involved 60 Vbeta and 13 Jbeta primers. The repertoire was sequenced with immunoSEQ multiplex PCR; TCRdb's copy has only in-frame clones and lacks some. The table lists 65,000 to 85,000 clones, roughly 65% of them singletons. Material: PBMCs. The origin of the receptors is a male donor in good health and CMV-seropositive.

This chain joins TRBV7-6 and TRBJ2-5; unclear D gene. With 4 bases removed from V and 0 bases from J, the gap between germline ends came to 12 bases. Germline V gives CDR1 SGHVS, CDR2 FNYEAQ. The CDR3 extends over 15 amino acids. The CDR3 region has the DNA TGTGCCAGCAGCTCGCTAACCATCAACCAAGAGACCCAGTACTTC. Its translation is CASSSLTINQETQYF.

The chain couples TRBV25-1 to TRBJ2-5, with TRBD1 matching over 8 bases. This CDR3 has 15 residues. The J segment lost 11 bases and the V segment lost 3 bases, leaving 14 bases of the junction unmatched. Germline V lookup: CDR1 MGHDK, CDR2 SYGVNS. The chain's CDR3 is CASSDDRTGYHQQYF. In DNA, the CDR3 is TGTGCCAGCAGTGATGACAGGACAGGGTACCATCAGCAGTACTTC. The full variable domain, rest sourced from reference TRBV25-1 and TRBJ2-5, is EADIYQTPRYLVIGTGKKITLECSQTMGHDKMYWYQQDPGMELHLIHYSYGVNSTEKGDLSSESTVSRIRTEHFPLTLESARPSHTSQYLCASSDDRTGYHQQYFGPGTRLLVL.

The V call is TRBV6-5, the J call TRBJ1-1; D possibly corresponds to TRBD1 (5 bases). CDR3 length equals 13 residues. Germline V gives CDR1 MNHEY, CDR2 SVGAGI. V was pared by 7 bases and J by 1 base, with 10 bases between. CDR3 nucleotide sequence: TGTGCCAGCACAAGGCAGGGGAACACTGAAGCTTTCTTT. Protein sequence: CASTRQGNTEAFF.

The chain uses TRBV2 and TRBJ2-4; 14 bases match TRBD2. V shed 7 bases, J shed 0 bases, and the junction held 8 bases outside the gene matches. Germline V gene lookup returns CDR1 SNHLY and CDR2 FYNNEI. This CDR3 comprises 18 residues. The CDR3 DNA is TGTGCCAGCACTGGACTAGCGGGAGGTGATCTAGCCAAAAACATTCAGTACTTC. Translating it yields CASTGLAGGDLAKNIQYF.

The V call is TRBV14, the J call TRBJ1-2, with D perhaps TRBD1 (6 bases). The CDR3 runs to 14 residues. Germline assignment: CDR1 SGHDN and CDR2 FVKESK. The V and J ends lost 7 bases and 4 bases respectively, with 16 bases between them. This CDR3 reads CASTRDTHPYGYTF. The CDR3, as DNA: TGTGCCAGCACCCGGGACACCCACCCCTATGGCTACACCTTC.

V is TRBV6-5 and J is TRBJ1-3; no reliable D call. Germline CDR1 MNHEY, CDR2 SVGAGI. V lost 5 bases and J 0 bases, leaving 8 bases between the germline ends. This CDR3 is built from 14 residues. The CDR3 DNA follows: TGTGCCAGCAGTGAACAGTTCTCTGGAAACACCATATATTTT. It specifies CASSEQFSGNTIYF.

J is TRBJ2-5 and V is TRBV30; no firm D call. Germline V CDR1 and CDR2: GTSNPN, SVGIG (reference sequence). This CDR3 has 13 amino acids. Trimming pared 0 bases from V and 4 bases from J, leaving 9 bases between. In nucleotides, the CDR3 is TGTGCCTGGAGTGTACGGGTTAGAGAGACCCAGTACTTC. Translating gives CAWSVRVRETQYF.

This rearrangement joins TRBV30 to TRBJ2-7; TRBD1 agrees at 7 bases. The CDR3 has 12 amino acids. Germline-derived CDR1 and CDR2 are GTSNPN and SVGIG (reference sequence). The trim removed 3 bases at V and 7 bases at J, leaving 6 bases unmatched. The DNA of the CDR3 is TGTGCCTGGAGCGCGACAGGGTTAGAGCAGTACTTC. Translated, it gives CAWSATGLEQYF.

This clone occurred once. The J gene is TRBJ1-1, the V gene TRBV28; D gene ambiguous. CDR1 MDHEN and CDR2 SYDVKM come from the germline V gene. The V and J ends lost 2 bases and 5 bases respectively, with 6 bases between them. The CDR3 length is 12 residues. The CDR3 bases are TGTGCCAGCAGTTTAGCGGTGACTGAAGCTTTCTTT. It is translated as CASSLAVTEAFF.

This clone was seen only a few times. V and J are TRBV5-6 and TRBJ1-2, with 7 nucleotides matching TRBD1. This CDR3 spans 15 amino acids. V lost 0 bases to trimming and J lost 8 bases; unmatched junction nucleotides: 10. Germline V gives CDR1 SGHDT, CDR2 YYEEEE. The CDR3 here is CASSLGLAGGGGYTF. CDR3 sequence (DNA): TGTGCCAGCAGCTTGGGTCTGGCAGGGGGTGGGGGCTACACCTTC.

The chain carries TRBV18 and TRBJ1-6, with TRBD1 matching over 9 bases. Germline V gene sequence: CDR1 KGHSH, CDR2 LQKENI. This CDR3 region has 15 residues. After removal of 3 bases from V and 9 bases from J, the junction contained 6 bases not matched to a gene. The CDR3 loop reads CASSPPGQGFSPLHF. CDR3 in DNA: TGTGCCAGCTCACCTCCGGGACAGGGATTTTCACCCCTCCACTTT.

The chain couples TRBV4-1 to TRBJ1-2, with D tentatively TRBD1 (5 bases). The germline CDR1 and CDR2 sequences are MGHRA and YSYEKL. The CDR3 has 16 residues. The ends were cut back, 1 base at V and 2 bases at J, with 14 bases in the middle. Here the CDR3 reads CASSQGGGTVNYGYTF. Here the CDR3 DNA reads TGCGCCAGCAGCCAAGGTGGCGGGACCGTGAACTATGGCTACACCTTC.

The chain employs TRBV10-3 and TRBJ2-7; D unclear. The CDR3 sequence is 11 residues long. Germline V gives CDR1 ENHRY, CDR2 SYGVKD. The V end lost 1 base, the J end lost 7 bases, and 5 bases lay between the germline ends. The CDR3 protein is CAISEYREQYF. The CDR3 nucleotides read TGTGCCATCAGTGAGTATCGGGAGCAGTACTTC.

J is TRBJ2-5 and V is TRBV18; D gene unclear. The J call may be incorrect, as the DNA end agrees better with TRBJ2-7. The CDR3 extends over 15 amino acids. CDR1 KGHSH and CDR2 LQKENI come from the germline V gene. The CDR3 DNA reads as TGTGCCAGCTCACCACGGCAGGCCGCAAGTTCCGAGCAGTACTTC. Its translation is CASSPRQAASSEQYF.

This clone was seen only once. The chain couples TRBV6-4 to TRBJ2-1, with D perhaps matching TRBD2 (5 bases). The CDR3 totals 14 residues. V lost 5 bases to trimming and J lost 7 bases, with 15 bases between them. The germline CDR1 and CDR2 sequences are MRHNA and SNTAGT. Written as DNA, the CDR3 is TGTGCCAGCAGTCCGGACTCGGCTGGGAATGAGCAGTTCTTC. Its translation is CASSPDSAGNEQFF.

This clone was observed a handful of times. The chain uses TRBV27 and TRBJ2-7; 8 bases are a match to TRBD1. CDR3 length: 14 residues. Trimming took 6 bases from V and 3 from J; bases not matched to a gene: 7. CDR1 MNHEY and CDR2 SMNVEV come from the germline V gene (reference sequence). DNA of the CDR3: TGTGCCAGCAGAATCGGGACAGGTAGCTACGAGCAGTACTTC. This translates into CASRIGTGSYEQYF.

The chain couples TRBV7-2 to TRBJ1-1; perhaps TRBD1 as D (5 bases). From germline, CDR1 is SGHTA and CDR2 FQGNSA. Trimming cost V 5 bases and J 11 bases, with 15 bases left between them. The CDR3 covers 12 residues. The CDR3 region has the DNA TGTGCCAGCAGCATAAAGGGGATGCGGGCTTTCTTT. Encoded protein: CASSIKGMRAFF.

The chain couples TRBV30 to TRBJ1-6; D gene ambiguous. The V end lost 0 bases, the J end lost 6 bases, and 9 bases lay between the germline ends. The length of the CDR3 is 14 residues. Looked up from germline, CDR1 is GTSNPN and CDR2 is SVGIG (reference sequence). CDR3 region: CAWSVQISNSPLHF. The CDR3, as DNA: TGTGCCTGGAGTGTACAGATTTCTAATTCACCCCTCCACTTT.

This clone has a single count. The chain uses TRBV6-1 and TRBJ1-5, with D perhaps TRBD1 (5 bases). Germline CDR1 reads MNHNS; CDR2 reads SASEGT. The CDR3 totals 15 residues. V lost 1 base to trimming and J lost 6 bases, with 13 bases between them. The CDR3 protein is CASSEGGSGSQPQHF. CDR3 nucleotides: TGTGCCAGCAGTGAAGGGGGCAGTGGGTCTCAGCCCCAGCATTTT.

This clone was seen a single time. The chain joins TRBV4-1 to TRBJ2-5; D may be TRBD1 (6 bases). V lost 4 bases and J lost 2, with 8 bases in between. The length of the CDR3 is 13 residues. Germline V CDR1 and CDR2: MGHRA, YSYEKL. The CDR3 sequence: CASSPQGQETQYF. The DNA of the CDR3 is TGCGCCAGCAGCCCACAGGGTCAAGAGACCCAGTACTTC.

J is TRBJ2-7 and V is TRBV9, with 7 positions matching TRBD2. The trim removed 4 bases at V and 0 bases at J, leaving 7 bases unmatched. The CDR3 is made up of 15 amino acids. Per the germline V gene, CDR1 is SGDLS and CDR2 is YYNGEE. CDR3 residues: CASSPQRGFSYEQYF. The CDR3 DNA reads as TGTGCCAGCAGCCCTCAGCGGGGATTCTCCTACGAGCAGTACTTC.

The gene calls are TRBV6-6 and TRBJ1-2; a weak D match, TRBD1 (5 bases). Germline lookup yields CDR1 MNHNY and CDR2 SVGAGI (reference sequence). V was cut by 7 bases and J by 1 base, with 19 bases left in between. The CDR3 covers 16 residues. For the CDR3, the DNA is TGTGCCAGCAACGCCGGGACGGGAGCCAGTAACTATGGCTACACCTTC. It encodes CASNAGTGASNYGYTF.

In nucleotides, the CDR3 is TGTGCCAGCAGCGGGACAGGCAGCAATCAGCCCCAGCATTTT. Amino acids: CASSGTGSNQPQHF. The chain combines TRBV6-6 with TRBJ1-5; 8 bases line up with TRBD1. This CDR3 has 14 residues. Germline V gene sequence: CDR1 MNHNY, CDR2 SVGAGI (reference sequence). Trimming removed 6 bases from V and 1 base from J; junction bases left unmatched: 2.

The gene calls are TRBV5-1 and TRBJ1-2; 7 bases align to TRBD1. Per germline, CDR1 SGHRS and CDR2 YFSETQ. The CDR3 covers 13 residues. V lost 4 bases, J lost 4 bases, and 4 bases stayed unmatched. CDR3 nucleotides: TGCGCCAGCAGCGCGGGACAGCGCTATGGCTACACCTTC. This gives the protein CASSAGQRYGYTF.

The chain has TRBV30 and TRBJ1-5; the D gene is possibly TRBD1 (5 bases). Germline V gene lookup returns CDR1 GTSNPN and CDR2 SVGIG (reference sequence). The CDR3 covers 19 residues. With 0 bases removed from V and 4 bases from J, the gap between germline ends came to 25 bases. As DNA, the CDR3 is TGTGCCTGGAGTGTACCCCCTCTCCTAAAGGGGTTGCAGAATCAGCCCCAGCATTTT. Protein: CAWSVPPLLKGLQNQPQHF.

V and J are TRBV5-6 and TRBJ1-2, with D possibly matching TRBD1 (6 bases). The CDR3 has 13 amino acids. Between the trimmed V and J ends, which lost 3 bases and 8 bases, there was a span of 14 bases. CDR1 is SGHDT, CDR2 YYEEEE, per germline. CDR3 residues: CASSYDRKDGYTF. The CDR3, as DNA: TGTGCCAGCAGCTACGACAGGAAAGACGGCTACACCTTC.

The CDR3 bases are TGTGCCTGGGGAGAAGGGGTGCAAGAGACCCAGTACTTC. It yields the protein CAWGEGVQETQYF. The chain employs TRBV30 and TRBJ2-5; maybe TRBD1 (5 bases). V was shortened by 5 bases and J by 2 bases, with 12 bases between the two germline ends. The CDR3 length is 13 residues. Germline lookup yields CDR1 GTSNPN and CDR2 SVGIG (reference sequence).

The chain recombines TRBV7-2 with TRBJ1-2, with 8 bases aligning to TRBD1. The CDR3 loop spans 16 amino acids. CDR1 and CDR2 (germline): SGHTA, FQGNSA. The J segment lost 4 bases and the V segment lost 1 base, leaving 8 bases of the junction unmatched. CDR3 sequence: CASSLGGQAGSYGYTF. The DNA of the CDR3 is TGTGCCAGCAGCTTAGGGGGACAGGCGGGATCCTATGGCTACACCTTC.

This clone was picked up a small number of times. The chain couples TRBV5-1 to TRBJ2-2; 15 bases match TRBD2. CDR3 length equals 17 residues. V shed 4 bases and J 3 bases; nucleotides not matched to a gene: 4. Germline values: CDR1 SGHRS, CDR2 YFSETQ. CDR3 protein: CASSEGLAGGYTGELFF. As DNA, the CDR3 is TGCGCCAGCAGCGAAGGACTAGCGGGAGGGTACACCGGGGAGCTGTTTTTT. Full variable domain (outside the CDR3, taken from reference TRBV5-1 and TRBJ2-2): KAGVTQTPRYLIKTRGQQVTLSCSPISGHRSVSWYQQTPGQGLQFLFEYFSETQRNKGNFPGRFSGRQFSNSRSEMNVSTLELGDSALYLCASSEGLAGGYTGELFFGEGSRLTVL.